Below, 3 T cell receptor beta chains from the same sample are listed, as sequenced in a study of human T cells and chemical hapten exposure. TCRdb called the RACE reads again in MiXCR, with one record for every CDR3 protein. Of tens of thousands of distinct CDR3 sequences in the sample, about 10% were seen once. Noted time point: patch test 1, 2 weeks after DPC sensitization. Treatment indicated: therapeutic diphenylcyclopropenone sensitization with weekly scalp DPC. The sample here was whole blood, taken in connection with sensitization to the hapten diphenylcyclopropenone (DPC). These receptors were taken from a man aged 35 to 55 with alopecia areata. Some clones in this sample may be carry-over from other donors' samples.

This clonotype was detected a few times. J is TRBJ2-1 and V is TRBV2; D call uncertain. CDR1 is SNHLY, CDR2 FYNNEI, per germline. The CDR3 runs 17 residues. Between the trimmed V and J ends, which lost 1 base and 4 bases, there was a span of 17 bases. The CDR3 bases are TGTGCCAGCAGTGAAGTTACAGCCTCCCTGGGGTACAATGAGCAGTTCTTC. Amino acid sequence: CASSEVTASLGYNEQFF.

This clonotype has a count of ten or more. The chain uses TRBV2 and TRBJ1-2, with 7 bases lining up with TRBD1. J was trimmed by 1 base and V by 5 bases; bases with no gene match: 7. The CDR3 loop spans 15 amino acids. Germline values: CDR1 SNHLY, CDR2 FYNNEI. CDR3 region: CASSLGQAYNYGYTF. The DNA for the CDR3 is TGTGCCAGCAGTCTTGGACAGGCTTATAACTATGGCTACACCTTC.

This clonotype was seen repeatedly, ten times or more. The chain has TRBV6-5 and TRBJ1-1, with a possible D match to TRBD1 (5 bases). Trimming stripped 7 bases from V and 2 bases from J, with 14 bases between. The CDR3 runs 14 residues. Per germline, CDR1 MNHEY and CDR2 SVGAGI. DNA of the CDR3: TGTGCCAGCAAGATAGGGGCCCTTAACACTGAAGCTTTCTTT. The encoded protein is CASKIGALNTEAFF.